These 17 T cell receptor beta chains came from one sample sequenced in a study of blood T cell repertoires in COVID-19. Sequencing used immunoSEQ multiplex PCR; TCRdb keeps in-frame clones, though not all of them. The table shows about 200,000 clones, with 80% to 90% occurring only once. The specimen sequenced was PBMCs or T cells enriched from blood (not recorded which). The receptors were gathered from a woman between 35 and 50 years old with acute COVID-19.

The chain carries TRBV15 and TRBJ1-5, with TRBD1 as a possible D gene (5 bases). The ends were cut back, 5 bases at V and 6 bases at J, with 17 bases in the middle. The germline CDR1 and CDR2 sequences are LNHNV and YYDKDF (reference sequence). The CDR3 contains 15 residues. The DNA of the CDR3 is TGTGCCACCAGCGCCCCGACAGAAGAAGGTCAGCCCCAGCATTTT. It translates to CATSAPTEEGQPQHF.

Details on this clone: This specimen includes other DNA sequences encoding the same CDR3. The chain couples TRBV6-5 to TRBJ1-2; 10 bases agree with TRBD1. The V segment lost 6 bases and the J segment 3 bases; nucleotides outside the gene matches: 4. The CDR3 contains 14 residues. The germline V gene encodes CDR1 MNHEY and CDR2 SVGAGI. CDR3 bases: TGTGCCAGCAGCCGGACAGGGGGGGACTATGGCTACACCTTC. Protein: CASSRTGGDYGYTF.

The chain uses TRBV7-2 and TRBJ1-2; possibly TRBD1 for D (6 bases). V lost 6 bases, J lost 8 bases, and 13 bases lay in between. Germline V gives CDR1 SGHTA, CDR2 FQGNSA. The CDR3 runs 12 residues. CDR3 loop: CASRIGGEGYTF. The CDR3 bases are TGTGCCAGCAGGATAGGGGGAGAGGGCTACACCTTC.

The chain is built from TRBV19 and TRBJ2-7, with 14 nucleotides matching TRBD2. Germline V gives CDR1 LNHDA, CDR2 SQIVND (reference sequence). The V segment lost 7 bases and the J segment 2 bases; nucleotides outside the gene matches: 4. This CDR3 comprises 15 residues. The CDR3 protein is CASTPGLAGAYEQYF. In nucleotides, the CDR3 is TGTGCCAGTACTCCGGGACTAGCGGGAGCCTACGAGCAGTACTTC. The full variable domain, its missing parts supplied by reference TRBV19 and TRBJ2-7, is DGGITQSPKYLFRKEGQNVTLSCEQNLNHDAMYWYRQDPGQGLRLIYYSQIVNDFQKGDIAEGYSVSREKKESFPLTVTSAQKNPTAFYLCASTPGLAGAYEQYFGPGTRLTVT.

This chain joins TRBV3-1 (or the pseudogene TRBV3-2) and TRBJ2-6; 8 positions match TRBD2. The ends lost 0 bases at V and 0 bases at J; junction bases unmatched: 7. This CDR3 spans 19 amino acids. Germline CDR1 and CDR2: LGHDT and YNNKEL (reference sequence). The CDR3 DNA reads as TGTGCCAGCAGCCAAGATCGGGGGGGGCCTTACTCTGGGGCCAACGTCCTGACTTTC. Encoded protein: CASSQDRGGPYSGANVLTF.

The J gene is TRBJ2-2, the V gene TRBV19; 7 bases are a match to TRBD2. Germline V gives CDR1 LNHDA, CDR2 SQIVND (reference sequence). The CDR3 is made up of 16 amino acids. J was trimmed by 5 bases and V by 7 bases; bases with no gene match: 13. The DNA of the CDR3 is TGTGCCAGTACTCGCTTGGGGGGGAGAGGGACCGGGGAGCTGTTTTTT. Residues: CASTRLGGRGTGELFF. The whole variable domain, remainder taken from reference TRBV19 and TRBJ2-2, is DGGITQSPKYLFRKEGQNVTLSCEQNLNHDAMYWYRQDPGQGLRLIYYSQIVNDFQKGDIAEGYSVSREKKESFPLTVTSAQKNPTAFYLCASTRLGGRGTGELFFGEGSRLTVL.

CDR3 nucleotides: TGCAGCGTTAGGGGAGGGGGGGACAGGACCTACAATGAGCAGTTCTTC. Its translation is CSVRGGGDRTYNEQFF. The rearrangement uses TRBV29-1 and TRBJ2-1; a weak D match, TRBD1 (8 bases). Germline V gene sequence: CDR1 SQVTM, CDR2 ANQGSEA. V shed 5 bases and J shed 2 bases, with 19 bases lying between them. The CDR3 length is 16 residues.

CDR3 in DNA: TGCAGCGTCGGAGGGCTAGCGGACACCGGGGAGCTGTTTTTT. Its translation is CSVGGLADTGELFF. This chain joins TRBV29-1 and TRBJ2-2; 7 bases match TRBD2. The V segment lost 6 bases and the J segment 3 bases; nucleotides outside the gene matches: 7. The CDR3 covers 14 residues. The germline V gene has CDR1 SQVTM and CDR2 ANQGSEA.

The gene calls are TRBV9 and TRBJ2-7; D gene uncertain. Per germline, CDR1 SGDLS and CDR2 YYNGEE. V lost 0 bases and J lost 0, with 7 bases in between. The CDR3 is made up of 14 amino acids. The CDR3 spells CASSVGSISYEQYF. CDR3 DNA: TGTGCCAGCAGCGTAGGCAGTATCTCCTACGAGCAGTACTTC.

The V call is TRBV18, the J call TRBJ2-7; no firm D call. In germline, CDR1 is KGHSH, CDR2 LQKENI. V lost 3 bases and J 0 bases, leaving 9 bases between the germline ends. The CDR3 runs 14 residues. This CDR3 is CASSPSRSSYEQYF. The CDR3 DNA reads TGTGCCAGCTCACCTAGCCGCAGCTCCTACGAGCAGTACTTC.

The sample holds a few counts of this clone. The CDR3 sequence: CASSRGDTQYF. The CDR3 nucleotides read TGTGCCAGCAGCCGAGGAGATACGCAGTATTTT. This rearrangement joins TRBV5-6 to TRBJ2-3, with D unresolved. V was cut by 4 bases and J by 5 bases, with 5 bases left in between. CDR3 length: 11 amino acids. The germline gives CDR1 SGHDT, CDR2 YYEEEE.

In DNA form, the CDR3 reads TGCGCCAGCAGCCAAGGTTATTCGAGACCGGGACTAGCCTACGAGCAGTACTTC. This encodes CASSQGYSRPGLAYEQYF. The rearrangement links TRBV4-1 to TRBJ2-7, with 8 positions matching TRBD2. The CDR3 covers 18 residues. After removal of 1 base from V and 2 bases from J, the junction contained 13 bases not matched to a gene. Germline CDR1 reads MGHRA; CDR2 reads YSYEKL.

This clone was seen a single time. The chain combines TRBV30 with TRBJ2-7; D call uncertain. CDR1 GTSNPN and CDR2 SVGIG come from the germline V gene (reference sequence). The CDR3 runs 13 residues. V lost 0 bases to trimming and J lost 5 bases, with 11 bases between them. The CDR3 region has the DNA TGTGCCTGGAGTGTGGTGGCGGCCGACGAGCAGTACTTC. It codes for CAWSVVAADEQYF.

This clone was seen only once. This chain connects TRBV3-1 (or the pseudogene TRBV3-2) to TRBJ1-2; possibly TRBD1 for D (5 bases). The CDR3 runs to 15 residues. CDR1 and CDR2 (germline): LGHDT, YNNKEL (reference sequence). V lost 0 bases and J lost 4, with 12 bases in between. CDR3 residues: CASSQEWGGSYGYTF. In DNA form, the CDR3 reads TGTGCCAGCAGCCAAGAGTGGGGCGGTAGCTATGGCTACACCTTC.

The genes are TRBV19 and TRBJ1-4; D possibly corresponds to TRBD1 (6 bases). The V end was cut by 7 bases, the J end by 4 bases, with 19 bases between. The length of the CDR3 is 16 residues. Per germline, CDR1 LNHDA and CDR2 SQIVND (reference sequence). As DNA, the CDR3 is TGTGCCAGTACCCCCAAGGGGAGGGGGATTAATGAAAAACTGTTTTTT. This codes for CASTPKGRGINEKLFF.

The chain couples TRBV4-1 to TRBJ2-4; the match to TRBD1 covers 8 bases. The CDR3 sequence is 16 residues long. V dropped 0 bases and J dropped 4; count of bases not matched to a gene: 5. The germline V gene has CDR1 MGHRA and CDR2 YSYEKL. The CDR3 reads CASSQDTRQGKNIQYF. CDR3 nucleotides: TGCGCCAGCAGCCAAGACACGCGACAGGGGAAAAACATTCAGTACTTC.

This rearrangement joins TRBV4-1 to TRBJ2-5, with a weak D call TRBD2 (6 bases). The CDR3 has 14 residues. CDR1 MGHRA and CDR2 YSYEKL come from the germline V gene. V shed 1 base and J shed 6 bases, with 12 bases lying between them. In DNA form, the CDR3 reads TGCGCCAGCAGCCAAGGGTTAGCGGACCAGACCCAGTACTTC. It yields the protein CASSQGLADQTQYF.